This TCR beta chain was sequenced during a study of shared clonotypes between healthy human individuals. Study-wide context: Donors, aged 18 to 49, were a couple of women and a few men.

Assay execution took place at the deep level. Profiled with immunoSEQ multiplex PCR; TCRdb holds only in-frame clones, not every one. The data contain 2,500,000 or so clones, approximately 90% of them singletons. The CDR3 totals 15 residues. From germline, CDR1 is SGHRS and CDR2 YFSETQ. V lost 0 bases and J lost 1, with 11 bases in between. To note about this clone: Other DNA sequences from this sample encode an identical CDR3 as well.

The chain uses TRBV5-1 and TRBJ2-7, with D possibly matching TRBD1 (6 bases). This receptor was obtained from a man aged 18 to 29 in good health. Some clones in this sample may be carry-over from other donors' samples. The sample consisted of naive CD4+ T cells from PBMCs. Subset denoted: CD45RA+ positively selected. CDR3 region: CASSLGGTSSYEQYF. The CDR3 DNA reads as TGCGCCAGCAGCTTGGGTGGGACATCATCCTACGAGCAGTACTTC. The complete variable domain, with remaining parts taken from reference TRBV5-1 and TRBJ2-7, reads KAGVTQTPRYLIKTRGQQVTLSCSPISGHRSVSWYQQTPGQGLQFLFEYFSETQRNKGNFPGRFSGRQFSNSRSEMNVSTLELGDSALYLCASSLGGTSSYEQYFGPGTRLTVT.